The rows below give T cell receptor beta chains drawn from one sample of a study of blood T cell repertoires in COVID-19. Produced via immunoSEQ multiplex PCR; TCRdb's table is partial and in-frame only. The sample has 250,000 or so clones, more than 75% seen once. Sequenced material: peripheral blood. These receptors all come from a woman in her sixties or seventies with active or convalescent COVID-19. Both conserved end residues are part of each CDR3. The order of the fields is D gene, V gene, clone size, J gene, CDR3 protein, CDR3 DNA. The D gene is left open where the match is weak. Size is omitted from some rows. Given values are once, few, many or a class for expanded clones.

d_gene: TRBD2
v_gene: TRBV24-1
abundance: .
j_gene: TRBJ2-3
CDR3aa: CATSDPEVAGTDTQYF
CDR3nt: TGTGCCACCAGTGATCCGGAGGTAGCGGGGACAGATACGCAGTATTTT

d_gene: TRBD2
v_gene: TRBV7-9
abundance: .
j_gene: TRBJ2-1
CDR3aa: CASSRTSGGNNEQFF
CDR3nt: TGTGCCAGCAGCCGAACTAGCGGGGGGAACAATGAGCAGTTCTTC

d_gene: .
v_gene: TRBV11-2
abundance: .
j_gene: TRBJ1-3
CDR3aa: CASSLDRGNTIYF
CDR3nt: TGTGCCAGCAGCTTAGACAGGGGAAACACCATATATTTT

d_gene: .
v_gene: TRBV19
abundance: .
j_gene: TRBJ1-3
CDR3aa: CAATIHRRQAGNTIYF
CDR3nt: TGTGCCGCCACCATCCACCGGCGGCAAGCTGGAAACACCATATATTTT

d_gene: TRBD2
v_gene: TRBV2
abundance: .
j_gene: TRBJ2-3
CDR3aa: CASVGGTSGVLDTQYF
CDR3nt: TGTGCCAGCGTTGGGGGGACTAGCGGGGTGTTAGATACGCAGTATTTT

d_gene: .
v_gene: TRBV5-1
abundance: .
j_gene: TRBJ1-1
CDR3aa: CASSLYGGLNTEAFF
CDR3nt: TGCGCCAGCAGCTTGTATGGGGGCTTGAACACTGAAGCTTTCTTT

d_gene: TRBD1
v_gene: TRBV7-8
abundance: .
j_gene: TRBJ1-1
CDR3aa: CASSVGDRMNTEAFF
CDR3nt: TGTGCCAGCAGCGTAGGGGACAGGATGAACACTGAAGCTTTCTTT

d_gene: .
v_gene: TRBV5-1
abundance: few
j_gene: TRBJ1-2
CDR3aa: CASSLEGGSEGYTF
CDR3nt: TGCGCCAGCAGCTTGGAAGGAGGGAGTGAAGGCTACACCTTC

d_gene: .
v_gene: TRBV29-1
abundance: .
j_gene: TRBJ2-7
CDR3aa: CSVGRGFNSYEQYF
CDR3nt: TGCAGCGTTGGTAGGGGATTCAACTCCTACGAGCAGTACTTC

d_gene: .
v_gene: TRBV24-1
abundance: .
j_gene: TRBJ2-7
CDR3aa: CATSDGGQFGEQYF
CDR3nt: TGTGCCACCAGTGATGGCGGACAGTTCGGCGAGCAGTACTTC

d_gene: .
v_gene: TRBV29-1
abundance: .
j_gene: TRBJ1-3
CDR3aa: CSVDEGNTIYF
CDR3nt: TGCAGCGTTGATGAGGGAAACACCATATATTTT

d_gene: TRBD2
v_gene: TRBV3-1/TRBV3-2
abundance: .
j_gene: TRBJ2-1
CDR3aa: CASNPSGGYNEQFF
CDR3nt: TGTGCCAGCAATCCTAGCGGGGGGTACAATGAGCAGTTCTTC

d_gene: TRBD1
v_gene: TRBV6-2/TRBV6-3
abundance: .
j_gene: TRBJ2-1
CDR3aa: CASSYSGTGFNEQFF
CDR3nt: TGTGCCAGCAGTTACTCCGGGACAGGGTTCAATGAGCAGTTCTTC

d_gene: .
v_gene: TRBV6-2/TRBV6-3
abundance: .
j_gene: TRBJ1-5
CDR3aa: CASSVVQGYQPQHF
CDR3nt: TGTGCCAGCAGTGTTGTACAGGGATACCAGCCCCAGCATTTT

d_gene: .
v_gene: TRBV6-2/TRBV6-3
abundance: .
j_gene: TRBJ1-4
CDR3aa: CASSRPGSYEKLFF
CDR3nt: TGTGCCAGCAGTCGCCCTGGGAGTTACGAAAAACTGTTTTTT

d_gene: .
v_gene: TRBV11-2
abundance: .
j_gene: TRBJ2-2
CDR3aa: CASSFTGFTGELFF
CDR3nt: TGTGCCAGCAGCTTCACAGGTTTTACCGGGGAGCTGTTTTTT

d_gene: TRBD1
v_gene: TRBV6-2/TRBV6-3
abundance: .
j_gene: TRBJ2-3
CDR3aa: CASSPSGTVFPDTQYF
CDR3nt: TGTGCCAGCAGTCCCTCCGGGACAGTCTTTCCAGATACGCAGTATTTT

d_gene: .
v_gene: TRBV24-1
abundance: .
j_gene: TRBJ2-7
CDR3aa: CATVGPPPYEQYF
CDR3nt: TGTGCCACCGTGGGGCCACCCCCCTACGAGCAGTACTTC

d_gene: TRBD1
v_gene: TRBV29-1
abundance: .
j_gene: TRBJ2-7
CDR3aa: CSARTGAVEQYF
CDR3nt: TGCAGCGCCCGGACAGGGGCCGTCGAGCAGTACTTC

d_gene: .
v_gene: TRBV18
abundance: .
j_gene: TRBJ1-1
CDR3aa: CASSPSGADTEAFF
CDR3nt: TGTGCCAGCTCACCATCCGGTGCCGACACTGAAGCTTTCTTT

d_gene: .
v_gene: TRBV5-4
abundance: once
j_gene: TRBJ2-5
CDR3aa: CASSLVAAETQYF
CDR3nt: TGTGCCAGCAGCTTGGTAGCGGCGGAGACCCAGTACTTC

d_gene: TRBD1
v_gene: TRBV7-2
abundance: .
j_gene: TRBJ1-1
CDR3aa: CASCPGQVGRAFF
CDR3nt: TGTGCTTCGTGCCCCGGACAGGTCGGTCGAGCTTTCTTT

d_gene: .
v_gene: TRBV25-1
abundance: .
j_gene: TRBJ1-6
CDR3aa: CASSESLYNSPLHF
CDR3nt: TGTGCCAGCAGTGAGTCTTTGTATAATTCACCCCTCCACTTT

d_gene: .
v_gene: TRBV28
abundance: .
j_gene: TRBJ1-1
CDR3aa: CASSLERRIAFF
CDR3nt: TGTGCCAGCAGTTTAGAGCGGCGTATAGCTTTCTTT

d_gene: .
v_gene: TRBV2
abundance: .
j_gene: TRBJ1-1
CDR3aa: CASSQVTEAFF
CDR3nt: TGTGCCAGCAGTCAGGTTACTGAAGCTTTCTTT

d_gene: .
v_gene: TRBV6-1
abundance: .
j_gene: TRBJ2-3
CDR3aa: CASREALVDTQYF
CDR3nt: TGTGCCAGCAGGGAAGCCCTCGTCGATACGCAGTATTTT

d_gene: .
v_gene: TRBV27
abundance: .
j_gene: TRBJ1-6
CDR3aa: CASSLLAGLTNSPLHF
CDR3nt: TGTGCCAGCAGTTTACTTGCGGGACTCACGAATTCACCCCTCCACTTT

d_gene: TRBD1
v_gene: TRBV5-1
abundance: .
j_gene: TRBJ1-1
CDR3aa: CASFAAGGLTEAFF
CDR3nt: TGCGCCAGCTTTGCCGCAGGGGGCTTAACTGAAGCTTTCTTT

d_gene: TRBD2
v_gene: TRBV7-9
abundance: .
j_gene: TRBJ2-1
CDR3aa: CASSLGGGSYNEQFF
CDR3nt: TGTGCCAGCAGCTTAGGCGGGGGCTCCTACAATGAGCAGTTCTTC

d_gene: .
v_gene: TRBV6-6
abundance: .
j_gene: TRBJ1-1
CDR3aa: CASSSGTMNTEAFF
CDR3nt: TGTGCCAGCAGTTCCGGGACTATGAACACTGAAGCTTTCTTT

d_gene: .
v_gene: TRBV9
abundance: .
j_gene: TRBJ2-5
CDR3aa: CASSDYPLETQYF
CDR3nt: TGTGCCAGCAGCGACTATCCTTTGGAGACCCAGTACTTC

d_gene: .
v_gene: TRBV4-2
abundance: .
j_gene: TRBJ2-1
CDR3aa: CASSQERVVDEQFF
CDR3nt: TGTGCCAGCAGCCAAGAACGAGTGGTGGATGAGCAGTTCTTC

d_gene: TRBD1
v_gene: TRBV7-3
abundance: .
j_gene: TRBJ2-5
CDR3aa: CASSFSGTGQETQYF
CDR3nt: TGTGCCAGCAGCTTCTCCGGGACAGGGCAAGAGACCCAGTACTTC

d_gene: .
v_gene: TRBV5-8
abundance: few
j_gene: TRBJ1-4
CDR3aa: CASSIEGANEKLFF
CDR3nt: TGTGCCAGCAGCATTGAGGGTGCTAATGAAAAACTGTTTTTT

d_gene: .
v_gene: TRBV12-3/TRBV12-4
abundance: .
j_gene: TRBJ1-1
CDR3aa: CASRTAGNTEAFF
CDR3nt: TGTGCCAGCAGGACCGCAGGGAACACTGAAGCTTTCTTT

d_gene: TRBD1
v_gene: TRBV7-2
abundance: .
j_gene: TRBJ1-3
CDR3aa: CASSLRGQRGNTIYF
CDR3nt: TGTGCCAGCAGCTTGCGGGGACAGCGTGGAAACACCATATATTTT

d_gene: TRBD2
v_gene: TRBV7-9
abundance: few
j_gene: TRBJ2-2
CDR3aa: CASSYGLAGDTGELFF
CDR3nt: TGTGCCAGCAGCTATGGACTAGCGGGGGACACCGGGGAGCTGTTTTTT

d_gene: TRBD1
v_gene: TRBV19
abundance: .
j_gene: TRBJ2-5
CDR3aa: CASSIGTGGAETQYF
CDR3nt: TGTGCCAGTAGTATTGGTACAGGGGGCGCCGAGACCCAGTACTTC

d_gene: TRBD2
v_gene: TRBV19
abundance: once
j_gene: TRBJ2-2
CDR3aa: CASGRASGGVVNTGELFF
CDR3nt: TGTGCCAGTGGTCGCGCTAGCGGGGGGGTTGTAAACACCGGGGAGCTGTTTTTT

d_gene: .
v_gene: TRBV15
abundance: .
j_gene: TRBJ2-1
CDR3aa: CATSRDQSSYNEQFF
CDR3nt: TGTGCCACCAGCAGAGATCAGTCTAGCTACAATGAGCAGTTCTTC

d_gene: TRBD1
v_gene: TRBV19
abundance: .
j_gene: TRBJ1-1
CDR3aa: CATNNPGTGKTEAFF
CDR3nt: TGTGCCACCAATAACCCCGGGACAGGGAAGACTGAAGCTTTCTTT

d_gene: TRBD2
v_gene: TRBV4-3
abundance: .
j_gene: TRBJ2-1
CDR3aa: CASSLRLAGGRDEQFF
CDR3nt: TGCGCCAGCAGCCTACGACTAGCGGGGGGGCGGGATGAGCAGTTCTTC

d_gene: .
v_gene: TRBV27
abundance: .
j_gene: TRBJ1-5
CDR3aa: CASSWGLLCPHTHDALCSNQPQHF
CDR3nt: TGTGCCAGCAGTTGGGGACTTCTTTGTCCCCACACTCATGATGCACTGTGTAGCAATCAGCCCCAGCATTTT

d_gene: TRBD1
v_gene: TRBV24-1
abundance: .
j_gene: TRBJ2-7
CDR3aa: CATSDSDRAYEQYF
CDR3nt: TGTGCCACCAGTGACTCGGACAGGGCTTACGAGCAGTACTTC

d_gene: .
v_gene: TRBV5-1
abundance: few
j_gene: TRBJ1-1
CDR3aa: CASSLDSPATEAFF
CDR3nt: TGCGCCAGCAGTCTGGACAGCCCGGCCACTGAAGCTTTCTTT

d_gene: .
v_gene: TRBV5-8
abundance: .
j_gene: TRBJ1-2
CDR3aa: CASSLRAGPYGYTF
CDR3nt: TGTGCCAGCAGCTTACGGGCAGGGCCCTATGGCTACACCTTC

d_gene: .
v_gene: TRBV12-5
abundance: .
j_gene: TRBJ2-2
CDR3aa: CASGLAQAGELFF
CDR3nt: TGTGCTAGTGGTTTGGCACAAGCCGGGGAGCTGTTTTTT

d_gene: TRBD1
v_gene: TRBV5-1
abundance: .
j_gene: TRBJ1-1
CDR3aa: CASSLGRLNDRGYEAFF
CDR3nt: TGCGCCAGCAGCTTGGGTAGGTTAAATGACAGGGGGTATGAAGCTTTCTTT

d_gene: .
v_gene: TRBV7-2
abundance: .
j_gene: TRBJ2-3
CDR3aa: CASSSILITDTQYF
CDR3nt: TGTGCCAGCAGCTCTATTCTTATCACAGATACGCAGTATTTT

d_gene: TRBD1
v_gene: TRBV6-2/TRBV6-3
abundance: .
j_gene: TRBJ1-5
CDR3aa: CASSYQGGHQPQHF
CDR3nt: TGTGCCAGCAGTTACCAGGGGGGCCATCAGCCCCAGCATTTT

d_gene: .
v_gene: TRBV6-5
abundance: .
j_gene: TRBJ1-1
CDR3aa: CASSFAGDGTEAFF
CDR3nt: TGTGCCAGCAGTTTTGCGGGGGATGGCACTGAAGCTTTCTTT

d_gene: .
v_gene: TRBV18
abundance: .
j_gene: TRBJ1-2
CDR3aa: CASSSGTANYGYTF
CDR3nt: TGTGCCAGCTCAAGTGGCACAGCCAACTATGGCTACACCTTC

d_gene: TRBD1
v_gene: TRBV18
abundance: once
j_gene: TRBJ2-7
CDR3aa: CASSPKNRGTYEQYF
CDR3nt: TGTGCCAGCTCGCCAAAAAACAGGGGAACCTACGAGCAGTACTTC

d_gene: .
v_gene: TRBV14
abundance: .
j_gene: TRBJ2-5
CDR3aa: CASSQRGAGGTQYF
CDR3nt: TGTGCCAGCAGCCAACGAGGCGCCGGAGGGACCCAGTACTTC

d_gene: TRBD1
v_gene: TRBV6-5
abundance: .
j_gene: TRBJ1-5
CDR3aa: CASNSGGGNQPQHF
CDR3nt: TGTGCCAGCAACTCAGGGGGCGGCAATCAGCCCCAGCATTTT